The entry below describes one T cell receptor (beta chain). Its antigen is not identified. This CDR3 has 16 residues. Trimming removed 4 bases from V and 0 bases from J, with 15 bases in between. Germline V gene data show CDR1 as SEHNR and CDR2 as FQNEAQ (reference sequence). The source of the sample is a study of cytomegalovirus exposure and HLA in healthy donors. Study context: A subsequent analysis stated that the approximately 110 validation repertoires were run on the same platform as the roughly 670 first-cohort repertoires.

Study findings and constraints: According to a subsequent analysis, TCR clusters from the first cohort were inclined to appear together in the 120 validation repertoires.

The data were produced by immunoSEQ multiplex PCR, yet TCRdb's version contains in-frame clones alone and is incomplete. This sample carries about 360,000 clones, 86% of them seen once, and the ten largest clones take under 0.9%. The clonotype comes from a woman between 18 and 29 years old in good health and CMV-seronegative. The chain employs TRBV7-9 and TRBJ1-1, with unresolved D. Sequencing was carried out using PBMCs. CDR3 nucleotides: TGTGCCAGCAGCTCGAGCGTTGGCGCGATGAACACTGAAGCTTTCTTT. It encodes CASSSSVGAMNTEAFF.